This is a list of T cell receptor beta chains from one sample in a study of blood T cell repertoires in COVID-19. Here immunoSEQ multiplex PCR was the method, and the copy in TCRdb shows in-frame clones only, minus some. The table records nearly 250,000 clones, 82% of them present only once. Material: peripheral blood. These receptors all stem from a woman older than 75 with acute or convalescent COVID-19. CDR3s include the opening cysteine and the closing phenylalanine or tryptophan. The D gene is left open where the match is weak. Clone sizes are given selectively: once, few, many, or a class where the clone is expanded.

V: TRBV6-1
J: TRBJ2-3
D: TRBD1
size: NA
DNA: TGTGCCAGCAGTGGAGCAGGGGGTGGGGGCACAGATACGCAGTATTTT
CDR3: CASSGAGGGGTDTQYF

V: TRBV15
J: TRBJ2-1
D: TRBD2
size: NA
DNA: TGTGCCACCAGCAGAGGGGGGACTACTAGCGGGAGGGCCCCGGAGTTCTTC
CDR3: CATSRGGTTSGRAPEFF

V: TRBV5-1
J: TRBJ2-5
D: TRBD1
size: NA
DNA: TGCGCCAGCAGCACATTGACAGGGGGAGGAGAGACCCAGTACTTC
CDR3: CASSTLTGGGETQYF

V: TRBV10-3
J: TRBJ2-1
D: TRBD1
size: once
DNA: TGTGCCATCAGTCGACAGGGGGCGCGGGGTGAGCAGTTCTTC
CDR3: CAISRQGARGEQFF

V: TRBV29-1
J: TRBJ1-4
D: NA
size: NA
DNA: TGCAGCGTTGAAACAAGGCTCCCTAGAGTAAAACTGTTTTTT
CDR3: CSVETRLPRVKLFF

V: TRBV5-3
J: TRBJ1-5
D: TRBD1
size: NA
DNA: TGTGCCAGAAGATACAAAGGGACAGCTAATCAGCCCCAGCATTTT
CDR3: CARRYKGTANQPQHF

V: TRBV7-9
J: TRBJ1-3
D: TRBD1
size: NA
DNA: TGTGCCAGCAGCCGGGACAGCTCTGGAAACACCATATATTTT
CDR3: CASSRDSSGNTIYF

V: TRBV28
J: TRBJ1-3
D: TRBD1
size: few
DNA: TGTGCCAGCAGTCCCCGGACAGGGCCAGGAAACACCATATATTTT
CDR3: CASSPRTGPGNTIYF

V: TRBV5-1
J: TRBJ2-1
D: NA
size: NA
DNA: TGCGCCAGCAGCTTGCTCGTAGCGAACAATGAGCAGTTCTTC
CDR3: CASSLLVANNEQFF

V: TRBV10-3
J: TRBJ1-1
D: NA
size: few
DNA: TGTGCCACCTCAGGGAACATGAACACTGAAGCTTTCTTT
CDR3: CATSGNMNTEAFF

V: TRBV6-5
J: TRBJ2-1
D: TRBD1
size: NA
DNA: TGTGCCAGCAGGACAGGGTCCTACAATGAGCAGTTCTTC
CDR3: CASRTGSYNEQFF

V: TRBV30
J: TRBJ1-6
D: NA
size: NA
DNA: TGTGCCTGGAGTAGGCTTAGCACACATCTCCACTTT
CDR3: CAWSRLSTHLHF

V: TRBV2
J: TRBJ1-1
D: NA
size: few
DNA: TGTGCCAGCAGTGATGATTGGCAAAAAGCTTTCTTT
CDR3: CASSDDWQKAFF

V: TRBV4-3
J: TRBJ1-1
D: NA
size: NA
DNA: TGCGCCAGCAGCCAAGAATTGAGCACTGAAGCTTTCTTT
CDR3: CASSQELSTEAFF

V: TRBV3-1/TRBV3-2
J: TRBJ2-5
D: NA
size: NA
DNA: TGTGCCAGCAGCTGGCAGGAGACCCAGTACTTC
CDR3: CASSWQETQYF

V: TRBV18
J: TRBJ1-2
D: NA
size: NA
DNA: TGTGCCAGCTCACCACCGGCCGGAGGGGTTAACTATGGCTACACCTTC
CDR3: CASSPPAGGVNYGYTF

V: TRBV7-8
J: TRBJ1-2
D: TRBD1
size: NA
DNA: TGTGCCAGCAGCTTAGGCACAGGGGACTATGGCTACACCTTC
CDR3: CASSLGTGDYGYTF

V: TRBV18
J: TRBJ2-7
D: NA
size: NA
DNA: TGTGCCAGCTCACAGGGGTTTACGACCCTTAACGAGCAGTACTTC
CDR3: CASSQGFTTLNEQYF

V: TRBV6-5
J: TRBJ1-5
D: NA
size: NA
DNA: TGTGCCAGCAGTTACGGGCAGGGGTATCAGCCCCAGCATTTT
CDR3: CASSYGQGYQPQHF

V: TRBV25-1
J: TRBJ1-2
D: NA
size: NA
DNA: TGTGCCAGCAGTGGCGCAGGGTTTGGCTACACCTTC
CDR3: CASSGAGFGYTF

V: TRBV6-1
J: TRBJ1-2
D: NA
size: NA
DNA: TGTGCCAGCAGTGAAGTCTTACAGGACTATGGCTACACCTTC
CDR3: CASSEVLQDYGYTF

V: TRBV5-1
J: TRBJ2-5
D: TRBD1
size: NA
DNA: TGCGCCAGCAGCTTCGGACAGGGGTTGGGGGAGACCCAGTACTTC
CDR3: CASSFGQGLGETQYF

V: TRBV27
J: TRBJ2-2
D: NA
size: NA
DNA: TGTGCCAGCAGTCCCGCCGTTGCGGGATACACCGGGGAGCTGTTTTTT
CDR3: CASSPAVAGYTGELFF

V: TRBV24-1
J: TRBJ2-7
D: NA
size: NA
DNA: TGTGCCACCAGTAAATCAGGCTCCTACGAGCAGTACTTC
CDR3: CATSKSGSYEQYF

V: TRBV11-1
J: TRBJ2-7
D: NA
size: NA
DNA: TGTGCCAGCAGCTTACGACAGACGACCTACGAGCAGTACTTC
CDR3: CASSLRQTTYEQYF

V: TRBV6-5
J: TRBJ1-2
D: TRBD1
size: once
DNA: TGTGCCAGCAGGACAGGGGATTATGGCTACACCTTC
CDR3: CASRTGDYGYTF

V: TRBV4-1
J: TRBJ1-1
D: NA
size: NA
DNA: TGCGCCAGCAGCCAAGAATCTCGGGGGACTGAAGCTTTCTTT
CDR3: CASSQESRGTEAFF

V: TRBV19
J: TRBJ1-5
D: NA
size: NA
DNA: TGTGCCAGTAGTGTCCCCGGCGGTAAATATAGCAATCAGCCCCAGCATTTT
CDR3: CASSVPGGKYSNQPQHF

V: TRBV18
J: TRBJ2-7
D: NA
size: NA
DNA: TGTGCCAGCTCACCGAAGAGGACTGGCTCCTACGAGCAGTACTTC
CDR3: CASSPKRTGSYEQYF

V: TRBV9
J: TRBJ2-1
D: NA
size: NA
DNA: TGTGCCAGCAGCCTAAGAGGCCTAGTATCGAATGAGCAGTTCTTC
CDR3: CASSLRGLVSNEQFF

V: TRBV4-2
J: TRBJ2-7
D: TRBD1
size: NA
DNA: TGTGCCAGCAGCCAAGATGCGGGACAGGGGTACTACGAGCAGTACTTC
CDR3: CASSQDAGQGYYEQYF

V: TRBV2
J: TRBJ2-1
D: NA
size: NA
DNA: TGTGCCAGCAGTGATTCGAGCTCCTACAATGAGCAGTTCTTC
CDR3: CASSDSSSYNEQFF

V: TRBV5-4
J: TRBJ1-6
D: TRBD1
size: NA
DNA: TGTGCCAGCAGCTTGGCCGGACAGGGGTATAATTCACCCCTCCACTTT
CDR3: CASSLAGQGYNSPLHF

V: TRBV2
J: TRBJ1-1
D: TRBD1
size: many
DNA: TGTGCGATCTCTACCCGAACAGGGGCCACTGAAGCTTTCTTT
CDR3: CAISTRTGATEAFF

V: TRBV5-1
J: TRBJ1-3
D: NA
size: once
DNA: TGCGCCAGCAGTGATGGCAGCTCTGGAAACACCATATATTTT
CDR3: CASSDGSSGNTIYF

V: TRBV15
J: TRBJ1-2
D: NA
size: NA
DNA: TGTGCCACCAGCAGAGATTGGGTACAGACCTATGGCTACACCTTC
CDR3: CATSRDWVQTYGYTF

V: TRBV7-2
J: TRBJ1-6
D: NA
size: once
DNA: TGTGCCAGCAGCTTAGGGCTCTCGGGTTCACCCCTCCACTTT
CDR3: CASSLGLSGSPLHF

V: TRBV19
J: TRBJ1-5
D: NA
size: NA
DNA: TGTGCCAGTAGGGCCAGAACGAGCAATCAGCCCCAGCATTTT
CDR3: CASRARTSNQPQHF

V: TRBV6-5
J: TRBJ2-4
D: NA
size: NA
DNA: TGTGCCAGCATTCACCAGGGAGCCAAAAACATTCAGTACTTC
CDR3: CASIHQGAKNIQYF

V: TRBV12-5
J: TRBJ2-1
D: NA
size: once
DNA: TGTGCTAGTGGGGGGAGCTCCTACAATGAGCAGTTCTTC
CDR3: CASGGSSYNEQFF

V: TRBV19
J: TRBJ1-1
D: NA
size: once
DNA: TGTGCCAGTTCGGGGGGCCTACCCTCGAACACTGAAGCTTTCTTT
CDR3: CASSGGLPSNTEAFF